A single sample gave rise to the 5 T cell receptor beta chains below, sequenced in a study of cytomegalovirus exposure and HLA in healthy donors. TCRdb's copy holds only in-frame clones and misses some; the assay was immunoSEQ multiplex PCR. Of 200,000 to 300,000 clones listed, 70% to 90% are singletons. The sample consisted of PBMCs. These receptors came from a woman aged 25 to 39 in good health and CMV-seropositive.

The chain uses TRBV6-1 and TRBJ2-7, with 9 bases lining up with TRBD1. Germline loops: CDR1 MNHNS, CDR2 SASEGT. V trimming: 10 bases; J trimming: 6 bases; junction bases outside the gene matches: 13. CDR3 size: 14 residues. CDR3 sequence reads: CATTTGGGSGEQYF. The CDR3 nucleotides are TGTGCCACCACGACAGGGGGGGGTTCGGGCGAGCAGTACTTC.

The chain uses TRBV11-3 and TRBJ2-2, with a weak D call TRBD2 (5 bases). The CDR3 is made up of 14 amino acids. V was pared by 5 bases and J by 7 bases, with 14 bases between. Germline V lookup: CDR1 SGHNT, CDR2 YENEEA. The CDR3 DNA reads TGTGCCAGCAGCCCCTCGCCCGGGGACGGGGAGCTGTTTTTT. Amino acids: CASSPSPGDGELFF.

Regarding this clone: Relative to the germline gene, one junction end is altered; a read error may explain this. The chain is built from TRBV4-2 and TRBJ2-7; no clear D. The CDR3 runs 13 residues. Germline V gives CDR1 LGHNA, CDR2 YNFKEQ. The CDR3 DNA is TGTGCCAGCAGCGAAGAGTTTACCTACGAGCAGTACTTC. Translated: CASSEEFTYEQYF.

The rearrangement joins TRBV18 to TRBJ2-1; 9 nucleotides match TRBD2. With V trimmed by 3 bases and J by 6 bases, 6 bases remained unmatched. Germline V gene sequence: CDR1 KGHSH, CDR2 LQKENI. The CDR3 consists of 15 residues. The CDR3 here is CASSPVAGDFNEQFF. For the CDR3, the DNA is TGTGCCAGCTCACCGGTAGCGGGAGATTTCAATGAGCAGTTCTTC.

This chain connects TRBV6-1 to TRBJ2-3; 7 bases agree with TRBD2. Germline loops: CDR1 MNHNS, CDR2 SASEGT. The CDR3 covers 16 residues. V gave up 1 base and J gave up 0 bases; unmatched junction bases: 4. CDR3 sequence: CASSEGREYSTDTQYF. The CDR3 DNA sequence: TGTGCCAGCAGTGAAGGGCGGGAGTACAGCACAGATACGCAGTATTTT.